One T cell receptor beta chain is described in this entry. No antigen is known for it. The record has no base qualities; no much larger clone is one base away. This sample stems from a study of T cells in Graves' hyperthyroidism and ophthalmopathy (dated by TCRdb to the late 2010s). With respect to the entire study: Peripheral blood was sampled at the time of initial diagnosis, prior to any treatment. To identify distinguishing TCR V-J signatures, a discovery cohort of roughly 100 patients was used, comprising some 45 with Graves' ophthalmopathy and about 59 with stable Graves' hyperthyroidism. The roughly 100 discovery patients were randomly divided into training and test sets at a 7:3 ratio. In addition, the study compared T-cell repertoires in thyroid tissue and in blood from roughly 6 Graves' hyperthyroidism patients. TCR Vbeta CDR3 sequencing of 130 to 150 peripheral blood samples (more than 40 ophthalmopathy, 75 to 85 hyperthyroidism and roughly 17 progressor patients) is reported in the paper. After blood sampling, hyperthyroidism patients were treated with methimazole at a starting dose of 30 mg daily, and ophthalmopathy patients were treated with high-dose intravenous methylprednisolone. An independent validation cohort of fewer than 20 hyperthyroidism patients and 17 patients who later progressed to ophthalmopathy tested prospective prediction of ophthalmopathy. Overall study outcomes, separate from this receptor: In validation, the model predicted progression to ophthalmopathy a median of around six months before onset, with over 60% sensitivity and roughly 79% specificity. A 13 V-J signature model separated ophthalmopathy from stable hyperthyroidism, with 87.88% sensitivity and around 84% specificity in cross-validation and 80%/75% in testing. Most expanded thyroid clonotypes (frequency above 0.001) were also found in blood, which suggests that blood repertoires may mirror thyroid immune responses. No statistical method was used to fix the sample size in advance, and group allocation was not hidden from the investigators.

V and J are trimmed by 6 bases and 2 bases, and the gene matches miss 6 bases of the junction. The CDR1 and CDR2 encoded by the germline V gene (reference sequence) are SEHNR and FQNEAQ. Taken from cysteine to phenylalanine, the CDR3 has 14 residues. The DNA shown is the 42-base CDR3, in frame from base 1. Stable Graves' hyperthyroidism was defined as the absence of progression to ophthalmopathy over 18 months of follow-up. Hyperthyroidism patients were newly diagnosed, with disease duration under 2 months, and aged 18 to 65 years. Any patient with an uncontrolled infection, another autoimmune disease, pregnancy or lactation was excluded. Clinical symptoms, serum thyroxine and TRAb, thyroid ultrasound, and orbital computed tomography formed the basis for the diagnoses. PBMCs were isolated from approximately 10 ml of fresh peripheral blood by Ficoll-Paque density gradient centrifugation. Total RNA was extracted using Trizol reagent, and RNA quality was assessed on an Agilent 2100 Bioanalyzer.

Amplification of TCR beta CDR3 regions was carried out from RNA transcripts. For the first round of RT-PCR on the TCR CDR3, the HTBI primer set was used together with the Qiagen OneStep RT-PCR kit. The libraries were constructed in a second round of multiplex PCR and then size-selected and purified. Sequencing of the libraries was done on an Illumina HiSeq2000 using paired-end 100 bp reads. On the study's bioinformatics: SOAPnuke was used to process the raw data, throwing out any read that contained adapters or uncalled bases, had a mean Phred below 15, or lacked an exact constant-primer or identifier match. COPE v1.2.5 was used to merge the high-quality paired reads, and each unique nucleotide sequence was defined as a clonotype. Clonotypes were aligned to IMGT TRBV, TRBD and TRBJ reference segments using MiTCR v1.1. The analysis included only V-J combinations with a frequency above 0.0001, which together covered 99% to 99.2% of the repertoires. A TCS score was defined as the ratio of F50 (clonal expansion) to E x V (chaos), with BLOSUM62-based TCRdist applied between CDR3 peptides within each V-J. Welch's t-statistics and random forest reduced roughly 540 V-J features to 10 to 15, which were used in a naive Bayes classifier (R e1071). In TCRdb, the public reads were trimmed at Q25 with fastp and aligned with MiXCR, with productive beta chains retained. Identical CDR3 protein sequences are pooled into one entry, listed with their most common genes and DNA. TCRdb's processing, not the authors' own work, is the source of the V and J calls. A total of about 690,000 distinct CDR3 sequences appear in this sample, 17% of them only once. Around 15% of the sample rests with the top ten.

The receptor comes from a man aged 50 or older with Graves' hyperthyroidism. Input material: blood. The chain uses TRBV7-9 and TRBJ2-7, and TRBD2 aligns with 8 junction nucleotides. The CDR3 in this case is CASRPGGIAYEQYF. The DNA is as follows: TGTGCCAGCAGGCCGGGAGGGATAGCCTACGAGCAGTACTTC.